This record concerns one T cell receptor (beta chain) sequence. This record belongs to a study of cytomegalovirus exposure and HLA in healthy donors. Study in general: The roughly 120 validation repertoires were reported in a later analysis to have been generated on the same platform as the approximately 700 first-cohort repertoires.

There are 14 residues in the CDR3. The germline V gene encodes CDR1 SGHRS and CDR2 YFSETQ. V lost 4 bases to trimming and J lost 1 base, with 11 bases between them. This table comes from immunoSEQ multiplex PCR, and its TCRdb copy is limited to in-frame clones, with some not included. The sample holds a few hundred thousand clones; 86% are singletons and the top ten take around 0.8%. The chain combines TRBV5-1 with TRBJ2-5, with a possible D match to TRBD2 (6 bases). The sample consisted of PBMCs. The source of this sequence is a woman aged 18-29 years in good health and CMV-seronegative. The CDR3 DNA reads TGCGCCAGCAGCCCCGGACTAATCCAAGAGACCCAGTACTTC. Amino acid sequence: CASSPGLIQETQYF.